The next 25 T cell receptor beta chains were all read from a single sample in a study of CD8+ T cells in alopecia areata. Reverse transcription of extracted RNA yielded cDNA, which provided the sequencing template. Data came from immunoSEQ multiplex PCR; TCRdb stores just in-frame clones and leaves some out. This table holds 180,000 or so clones, 51% found once. Described treatment: oral pan-JAK inhibitor, 5-10 mg twice daily. This specimen was CD8+ T cells sorted from blood, taken at week 52, from a patient treated with tofacitinib. Receptors were obtained from a human donor with alopecia areata.

This clone was observed a handful of times. The chain recombines TRBV4-1 with TRBJ2-3; 8 bases align to TRBD2. V shed 1 base and J 0 bases; nucleotides not matched to a gene: 12. CDR3 length equals 19 residues. Germline-derived CDR1 and CDR2 are MGHRA and YSYEKL. The CDR3: CASSQGGSGATSSTDTQYF. The CDR3 nucleotides are TGCGCCAGCAGCCAAGGGGGTAGCGGGGCAACCTCTAGCACAGATACGCAGTATTTT.

The V call is TRBV27, the J call TRBJ1-5; 8 nucleotides line up with TRBD1. The CDR3 extends over 14 amino acids. Germline CDR1 reads MNHEY; CDR2 reads SMNVEV (reference sequence). Trimming removed 6 bases from V and 6 bases from J; junction bases left unmatched: 7. The CDR3 sequence: CASRPGQGGQPQHF. CDR3 nucleotide sequence: TGTGCCAGCAGGCCAGGACAGGGTGGTCAGCCCCAGCATTTT.

This rearrangement joins TRBV4-3 to TRBJ2-1, with 8 bases matching TRBD2. The germline gives CDR1 LGHNA, CDR2 YSLEER. Unmatched junction bases numbered 9, after V lost 0 bases and J lost 5 bases. The CDR3 covers 17 residues. CDR3 loop: CASSQDWTSLLDNEQFF. The CDR3 nucleotides are TGCGCCAGCAGCCAAGATTGGACTAGCCTCCTAGACAATGAGCAGTTCTTC.

The chain joins TRBV6-5 to TRBJ1-2, with D hard to call. The CDR3 spans 11 residues. The V gene lost 6 bases and the J gene lost 6 bases, with 8 bases spanning the gap. Germline lookup yields CDR1 MNHEY and CDR2 SVGAGI. CDR3 sequence (DNA): TGTGCCAGCAGCAACGGGGATGGCTACACCTTC. Translation gives CASSNGDGYTF.

V gene TRBV7-9 combines with J gene TRBJ2-3; D unclear. The V end was cut by 6 bases, the J end by 5 bases, with 12 bases between. Germline CDR1 SEHNR, CDR2 FQNEAQ (reference sequence). The CDR3 totals 13 residues. The CDR3 nucleotides are TGTGCCAGCAGTTCTGAGTCGGAAGATACGCAGTATTTT. This encodes CASSSESEDTQYF.

V usage is TRBV21-1 and J usage is TRBJ1-5; the listed D gene, TRBD1, was not tested against the DNA. TRBV21-1 is listed as a pseudogene. The CDR3 has 16 residues. The CDR3 DNA follows: TGTGCCAGCAGCAAAGATGGTTGCAGGGGCGGTCAGCCCCAGCATTTT. The encoded protein is CASSKDGCRGGQPQHF.

The chain joins TRBV6-5 to TRBJ1-1; D gene ambiguous. CDR3 length equals 13 residues. Trimming shortened V by 5 bases and J by 3 bases, and 10 bases separated the two germline ends. The V gene's germline CDR1 is MNHEY and CDR2 SVGAGI. In DNA, the CDR3 is TGTGCCAGCAGTCCCCTGGAGTACACTGAAGCTTTCTTT. This gives the protein CASSPLEYTEAFF.

This clone came up a few times. The V gene is TRBV5-6, the J gene TRBJ1-4; D gene uncertain. Germline V gene lookup returns CDR1 SGHDT and CDR2 YYEEEE. This CDR3 has 12 residues. The ends were cut back, 4 bases at V and 7 bases at J, with 8 bases in the middle. CDR3 sequence: CASSRQSEKLFF. CDR3 DNA: TGTGCCAGCAGCCGTCAGAGTGAAAAACTGTTTTTT.

The rearrangement uses TRBV30 and TRBJ1-1, with D perhaps TRBD1 (6 bases). V was trimmed by 0 bases and J by 1 base, leaving 9 bases between them. Germline loops: CDR1 GTSNPN, CDR2 SVGIG (reference sequence). The CDR3 extends over 14 amino acids. The CDR3 loop reads CAWSVQGANTEAFF. The CDR3 coding sequence is TGTGCCTGGAGTGTACAGGGAGCGAACACTGAAGCTTTCTTT.

V and J are TRBV7-9 and TRBJ2-7, with 7 bases fitting TRBD2. From germline, CDR1 is SEHNR and CDR2 FQNEAQ (reference sequence). This CDR3 spans 14 amino acids. V shed 4 bases and J 5 bases; nucleotides not matched to a gene: 8. The CDR3 region has the DNA TGTGCCAGCAGCTGGGGGGAGGGGTCCCACGAGCAGTACTTC. Encoded protein: CASSWGEGSHEQYF.

This clone showed up just a few times. The chain uses TRBV2 and TRBJ2-7; no definite D call. The V gene's germline CDR1 is SNHLY and CDR2 FYNNEI. Trimming removed 4 bases at V and 2 bases at J, with 9 bases between. CDR3 length: 13 amino acids. The CDR3 coding sequence is TGTGCCAGCAGTGTTTTCAGAGCCTACGAGCAGTACTTC. Amino acids: CASSVFRAYEQYF.

This chain connects TRBV18 to TRBJ2-2; no reliable D call. V was trimmed by 4 bases and J by 5 bases, leaving 5 bases between them. Germline V gives CDR1 KGHSH, CDR2 LQKENI. CDR3 length: 12 amino acids. The DNA for the CDR3 is TGTGCCAGCTCACGTCTAACCGGGGAGCTGTTTTTT. As protein: CASSRLTGELFF.

V gene TRBV19 combines with J gene TRBJ2-1; 10 nucleotides match TRBD2. CDR1 is LNHDA and CDR2 is SQIVND in the germline V gene (reference sequence). The CDR3 runs to 15 residues. V shed 6 bases, J shed 6 bases, and the junction held 8 bases outside the gene matches. DNA for the CDR3: TGTGCCAGTAGGGAAGCGGGGGGGCGGATCAATGAGCAGTTCTTC. It specifies CASREAGGRINEQFF.

V gene TRBV6-5 combines with J gene TRBJ2-1, with D perhaps matching TRBD1 (6 bases). The V and J ends lost 2 bases and 2 bases respectively, with 7 bases between them. Germline V gene sequence: CDR1 MNHEY, CDR2 SVGAGI. The CDR3 is 14 amino acids. CDR3 loop: CASSYQGTYNEQFF. The CDR3 nucleotides are TGTGCCAGCAGTTACCAGGGGACCTACAATGAGCAGTTCTTC.

The CDR3 spells CASSPNRDDNSPLHF. CDR3 in DNA: TGTGCCAGCTCACCGAACAGGGACGATAATTCACCCCTCCACTTT. The chain uses TRBV18 and TRBJ1-6; D is possibly TRBD1 (6 bases). Germline-derived CDR1 and CDR2 are KGHSH and LQKENI. Trimming took 3 bases from V and 5 from J, leaving 11 bases between them. The CDR3 length is 15 residues. The full variable domain, in which reference TRBV18 and TRBJ1-6 provide the parts outside the CDR3, is NAGVMQNPRHLVRRRGQEARLRCSPMKGHSHVYWYRQLPEEGLKFMVYLQKENIIDESGMPKERFSAEFPKEGPSILRIQQVVRGDSAAYFCASSPNRDDNSPLHFGNGTRLTVT.

This clone occurred a few times. The chain is built from TRBV10-3 and TRBJ1-5; no reliable D call. Germline CDR1 reads ENHRY; CDR2 reads SYGVKD. Trimming took off 2 bases at V and 6 bases at J, with 5 bases between the two ends. This CDR3 contains 12 residues. The CDR3 nucleotides read TGTGCCATCAGTGAGCCGCTTCAGCCCCAGCATTTT. This gives the protein CAISEPLQPQHF.

The genes are TRBV13 and TRBJ2-5; possible D gene TRBD1, 5 bases. Per the germline V gene, CDR1 is PRHDT and CDR2 is FYEKMQ (reference sequence). Deletions cut 2 bases from V and 3 bases from J, with 10 bases between. The length of the CDR3 is 14 residues. The CDR3: CASSLRQIKETQYF. The CDR3 bases are TGTGCCAGCAGCTTAAGACAGATTAAAGAGACCCAGTACTTC.

The chain links TRBV4-2 to TRBJ2-2, with TRBD2 identical over 7 bases. Trimming cost V 1 base and J 0 bases; bases outside gene matches: 5. The CDR3 runs 17 residues. In germline, CDR1 is LGHNA, CDR2 YNFKEQ. The CDR3 nucleotides are TGTGCCAGCAGCCAAGGTTGGGAGGGAGCGAACACCGGGGAGCTGTTTTTT. Its protein product is CASSQGWEGANTGELFF.

The chain employs TRBV2 and TRBJ2-7; no reliable D call. Trimming stripped 6 bases from V and 3 bases from J, with 9 bases between. Germline CDR1 SNHLY, CDR2 FYNNEI. The CDR3 has 12 amino acids. As DNA, the CDR3 is TGTGCCAGCAGGAGCAGCTACTACGAGCAGTACTTC. Translated, it gives CASRSSYYEQYF. Using reference TRBV2 and TRBJ2-7 for the parts outside the CDR3, the full variable domain is EPEVTQTPSHQVTQMGQEVILRCVPISNHLYFYWYRQILGQKVEFLVSFYNNEISEKSEIFDDQFSVERPDGSNFTLKIRSTKLEDSAMYFCASRSSYYEQYFGPGTRLTVT.

The V gene is TRBV30, the J gene TRBJ2-1; D is uncertain. Trimming took off 4 bases at V and 4 bases at J, with 14 bases between the two ends. CDR1 and CDR2 from the germline V gene are GTSNPN and SVGIG (reference sequence). CDR3 length equals 14 residues. CDR3 residues: CAWMRQAVYNEQFF. CDR3 nucleotides: TGTGCCTGGATGCGGCAGGCTGTTTACAATGAGCAGTTCTTC.

This chain uses TRBV9 with TRBJ1-2, with no clear D. The V end lost 4 bases, the J end lost 6 bases, and 16 bases lay between the germline ends. CDR1 is SGDLS, CDR2 YYNGEE, per germline. The CDR3 length is 14 residues. The DNA for the CDR3 is TGTGCCAGCAGCCCCGGGAGGGCGCGGGATGGCTACACCTTC. Protein product: CASSPGRARDGYTF.

This chain links TRBV2 with TRBJ1-1; the D gene is possibly TRBD1 (5 bases). The germline V and J ends were trimmed by 1 base and 7 bases, with 7 bases remaining between them. Germline CDR1 is SNHLY and CDR2 is FYNNEI. This CDR3 has 12 residues. For the CDR3, the DNA is TGTGCCAGCAGTGAAGGGGGGATTGAAGCTTTCTTT. Protein product: CASSEGGIEAFF.

The V and J genes are TRBV6-5 and TRBJ2-2, with D hard to call. The V gene lost 2 bases and the J gene lost 2 bases, with 3 bases spanning the gap. Germline V CDR1 and CDR2: MNHEY, SVGAGI. This CDR3 spans 13 amino acids. The DNA of the CDR3 is TGTGCCAGCAGTTACAAAAACACCGGGGAGCTGTTTTTT. Translation gives CASSYKNTGELFF.

This clone came up a few times. V gene TRBV25-1 combines with J gene TRBJ2-2; 10 bases are shared with TRBD1. Germline-derived CDR1 and CDR2 are MGHDK and SYGVNS. This CDR3 has 15 residues. V was pared by 5 bases and J by 3 bases, with 3 bases of the junction left unmatched. CDR3 loop: CASSSGTGDTGELFF. The CDR3 coding sequence is TGTGCCAGCAGTTCCGGGACAGGGGACACCGGGGAGCTGTTTTTT.

The chain combines TRBV20-1 with TRBJ2-7; D uncertain. Germline CDR1 and CDR2: DFQATT and SNEGSKA (reference sequence). The CDR3 is 11 residues long. V was pared by 5 bases and J by 5 bases, with 10 bases between. In DNA, the CDR3 is TGCAGTGCTTATGAGCAACACGAGCAGTACTTC. This codes for CSAYEQHEQYF.